These 15 T cell receptor beta chains share one sample of origin, sequenced in a study of T-cell memory formation after mild COVID-19. TCRdb analysed the 5' RACE reads with MiXCR anew, one entry per CDR3 protein. The table includes 300,000 to 350,000 distinct CDR3 sequences, 15% to 20% detected once. The sample taken for sequencing was PBMCs or a T cell subset sorted from them (not recorded which). The receptors were sampled from a man aged 18 to 29 who had mild COVID-19 (a few samples of this study predate the infection). Cell type and time point are not known.

The gene calls are TRBV19 and TRBJ2-1; 7 nucleotides agree with TRBD2. V lost 2 bases, J lost 2 bases, and 3 bases stayed unmatched. The CDR3 has 15 amino acids. Germline assignment: CDR1 LNHDA and CDR2 SQIVND (reference sequence). DNA of the CDR3: TGTGCCAGTAGTATAACGAGCGGGGCCTACAATGAGCAGTTCTTC. This translates into CASSITSGAYNEQFF.

The chain is built from TRBV15 and TRBJ2-5, with D unclear. The CDR3 contains 14 residues. Per the germline V gene, CDR1 is LNHNV and CDR2 is YYDKDF (reference sequence). V was pared by 1 base and J by 6 bases, with 12 bases between. The CDR3 DNA reads TGTGCCACCAGCAGAGCTAGGCAGGTGAAGACCCAGTACTTC. Translated: CATSRARQVKTQYF.

The rearrangement joins TRBV2 to TRBJ1-6, with 7 bases matching TRBD1. V shed 6 bases, J shed 9 bases, and the junction held 8 bases outside the gene matches. This CDR3 contains 14 residues. CDR1 and CDR2 (germline): SNHLY, FYNNEI. CDR3 sequence (DNA): TGTGCCAGCAGCGCGACAGGGCACGGTTCACCCCTCCACTTT. Translation: CASSATGHGSPLHF.

This chain joins TRBV20-1 and TRBJ2-7, with TRBD2 identical over 8 bases. CDR3 length: 14 amino acids. CDR1 and CDR2 from the germline V gene are DFQATT and SNEGSKA (reference sequence). Trimming took 6 bases from V and 3 from J; bases not matched to a gene: 10. CDR3: CSATRGSGGYEQYF. DNA for the CDR3: TGCAGTGCGACCCGGGGGAGCGGGGGCTACGAGCAGTACTTC.

This clonotype was recorded a few times. This chain links TRBV7-9 with TRBJ2-4, with TRBD1 matching 10 bases. Trimming at V came to 4 bases and at J to 9 bases, leaving 6 bases not matched to a gene. The germline V gene encodes CDR1 SEHNR and CDR2 FQNEAQ (reference sequence). The CDR3 length is 14 residues. Here the CDR3 reads CASSSGQGSGIQYF. The CDR3 DNA is TGTGCCAGCAGCTCGGGACAGGGGAGCGGCATTCAGTACTTC.

The chain has TRBV4-2 and TRBJ2-7; 8 nucleotides align to TRBD1. The CDR3 runs 14 residues. From germline, CDR1 is LGHNA and CDR2 YNFKEQ. J gave up 7 bases and V 1 base, and 6 bases lay outside the gene matches. The CDR3 spells CASSQGDRYREQYF. In DNA form, the CDR3 reads TGTGCCAGCAGCCAAGGGGACAGGTATCGAGAGCAGTACTTC.

The chain links TRBV7-2 to TRBJ2-1; possible D gene TRBD2, 5 bases. The CDR3 contains 12 residues. Trimming stripped 5 bases from V and 15 bases from J, with 17 bases between. Germline V gene sequence: CDR1 SGHTA, CDR2 FQGNSA. CDR3 DNA sequence: TGTGCCAGCAGCCCGGACTTGGACCCCCCGTTCTTC. This translates into CASSPDLDPPFF.

This clonotype has a handful of counts. The chain carries TRBV20-1 and TRBJ2-3; D gene unclear. The CDR3 totals 14 residues. CDR1 is DFQATT, CDR2 SNEGSKA, per germline (reference sequence). Trimming stripped 5 bases from V and 4 bases from J, with 16 bases between. The CDR3 protein is CSAPTLPGADTQYF. The CDR3 DNA reads TGCAGTGCTCCGACACTCCCTGGGGCAGATACGCAGTATTTT.

CDR3 bases: TGTGCCAGCAGCTCACAAGCGATGGGCGAGCAGTACTTC. The encoded protein is CASSSQAMGEQYF. The J gene is TRBJ2-7, the V gene TRBV7-2; D call uncertain. V was cut by 4 bases and J by 6 bases, with 13 bases left in between. This CDR3 spans 13 amino acids. The germline gives CDR1 SGHTA, CDR2 FQGNSA.

This clonotype was observed a handful of times. The CDR3 DNA reads TGTGCCAGCAGCTTAACCGGGAGTAATGAAAAACTGTTTTTT. This encodes CASSLTGSNEKLFF. The chain is built from TRBV9 and TRBJ1-4; D is unresolved. This CDR3 is built from 14 residues. Germline loops: CDR1 SGDLS, CDR2 YYNGEE. V was clipped by 4 bases and J by 4 bases, with 11 bases between them.

CDR3 sequence reads: CASSPSGSTHEQFF. In DNA form, the CDR3 reads TGTGCCAGCAGCCCTAGCGGGTCTACCCATGAGCAGTTCTTC. This sequence joins TRBV7-3 and TRBJ2-1; 8 nucleotides align to TRBD2. The CDR3 loop spans 14 amino acids. Per the germline V gene, CDR1 is SGHTA and CDR2 is FQGTGA. V trimming: 5 bases; J trimming: 8 bases; junction bases outside the gene matches: 8.

This clonotype was recorded a few times. The gene calls are TRBV6-5 and TRBJ2-3, with D tentatively TRBD1 (5 bases). V was pared by 6 bases and J by 3 bases, with 13 bases between. The CDR3 totals 14 residues. CDR1 MNHEY and CDR2 SVGAGI come from the germline V gene. CDR3 sequence reads: CASSPAGWTDTQYF. In DNA form, the CDR3 reads TGTGCCAGCAGCCCCGCAGGGTGGACAGATACGCAGTATTTT.

The rearrangement links TRBV7-6 to TRBJ2-1; TRBD2 matches 11 bases. CDR3 length: 16 amino acids. The germline V gene encodes CDR1 SGHVS and CDR2 FNYEAQ. Germline trimming cut 2 bases from V and 9 bases from J; bases unmatched to any gene: 9. DNA of the CDR3: TGTGCCAGCAGCTTATATAGCGGGGGGGACTTTCCTGAGCAGTTCTTC. This sequence encodes CASSLYSGGDFPEQFF.

This clonotype was observed a handful of times. V is TRBV7-9 and J is TRBJ2-7; TRBD1 agrees at 11 bases. With 10 bases clipped from V and 5 bases from J, the junction kept 10 bases outside the gene matches. CDR3 length: 14 residues. Germline V CDR1 and CDR2: SEHNR, FQNEAQ (reference sequence). The CDR3 bases are TGTGCCACACACCGAGGGGGACAGGGGGACGAGCAGTACTTC. Its translation: CATHRGGQGDEQYF.

V usage is TRBV6-5 and J usage is TRBJ2-7; D unresolved. Germline assignment: CDR1 MNHEY and CDR2 SVGAGI. The CDR3 is 13 residues long. V was pared by 4 bases and J by 5 bases, with 12 bases between. The CDR3 spells CASSSPLGDEQYF. CDR3 sequence (DNA): TGTGCCAGCAGTTCGCCCCTTGGGGACGAGCAGTACTTC.